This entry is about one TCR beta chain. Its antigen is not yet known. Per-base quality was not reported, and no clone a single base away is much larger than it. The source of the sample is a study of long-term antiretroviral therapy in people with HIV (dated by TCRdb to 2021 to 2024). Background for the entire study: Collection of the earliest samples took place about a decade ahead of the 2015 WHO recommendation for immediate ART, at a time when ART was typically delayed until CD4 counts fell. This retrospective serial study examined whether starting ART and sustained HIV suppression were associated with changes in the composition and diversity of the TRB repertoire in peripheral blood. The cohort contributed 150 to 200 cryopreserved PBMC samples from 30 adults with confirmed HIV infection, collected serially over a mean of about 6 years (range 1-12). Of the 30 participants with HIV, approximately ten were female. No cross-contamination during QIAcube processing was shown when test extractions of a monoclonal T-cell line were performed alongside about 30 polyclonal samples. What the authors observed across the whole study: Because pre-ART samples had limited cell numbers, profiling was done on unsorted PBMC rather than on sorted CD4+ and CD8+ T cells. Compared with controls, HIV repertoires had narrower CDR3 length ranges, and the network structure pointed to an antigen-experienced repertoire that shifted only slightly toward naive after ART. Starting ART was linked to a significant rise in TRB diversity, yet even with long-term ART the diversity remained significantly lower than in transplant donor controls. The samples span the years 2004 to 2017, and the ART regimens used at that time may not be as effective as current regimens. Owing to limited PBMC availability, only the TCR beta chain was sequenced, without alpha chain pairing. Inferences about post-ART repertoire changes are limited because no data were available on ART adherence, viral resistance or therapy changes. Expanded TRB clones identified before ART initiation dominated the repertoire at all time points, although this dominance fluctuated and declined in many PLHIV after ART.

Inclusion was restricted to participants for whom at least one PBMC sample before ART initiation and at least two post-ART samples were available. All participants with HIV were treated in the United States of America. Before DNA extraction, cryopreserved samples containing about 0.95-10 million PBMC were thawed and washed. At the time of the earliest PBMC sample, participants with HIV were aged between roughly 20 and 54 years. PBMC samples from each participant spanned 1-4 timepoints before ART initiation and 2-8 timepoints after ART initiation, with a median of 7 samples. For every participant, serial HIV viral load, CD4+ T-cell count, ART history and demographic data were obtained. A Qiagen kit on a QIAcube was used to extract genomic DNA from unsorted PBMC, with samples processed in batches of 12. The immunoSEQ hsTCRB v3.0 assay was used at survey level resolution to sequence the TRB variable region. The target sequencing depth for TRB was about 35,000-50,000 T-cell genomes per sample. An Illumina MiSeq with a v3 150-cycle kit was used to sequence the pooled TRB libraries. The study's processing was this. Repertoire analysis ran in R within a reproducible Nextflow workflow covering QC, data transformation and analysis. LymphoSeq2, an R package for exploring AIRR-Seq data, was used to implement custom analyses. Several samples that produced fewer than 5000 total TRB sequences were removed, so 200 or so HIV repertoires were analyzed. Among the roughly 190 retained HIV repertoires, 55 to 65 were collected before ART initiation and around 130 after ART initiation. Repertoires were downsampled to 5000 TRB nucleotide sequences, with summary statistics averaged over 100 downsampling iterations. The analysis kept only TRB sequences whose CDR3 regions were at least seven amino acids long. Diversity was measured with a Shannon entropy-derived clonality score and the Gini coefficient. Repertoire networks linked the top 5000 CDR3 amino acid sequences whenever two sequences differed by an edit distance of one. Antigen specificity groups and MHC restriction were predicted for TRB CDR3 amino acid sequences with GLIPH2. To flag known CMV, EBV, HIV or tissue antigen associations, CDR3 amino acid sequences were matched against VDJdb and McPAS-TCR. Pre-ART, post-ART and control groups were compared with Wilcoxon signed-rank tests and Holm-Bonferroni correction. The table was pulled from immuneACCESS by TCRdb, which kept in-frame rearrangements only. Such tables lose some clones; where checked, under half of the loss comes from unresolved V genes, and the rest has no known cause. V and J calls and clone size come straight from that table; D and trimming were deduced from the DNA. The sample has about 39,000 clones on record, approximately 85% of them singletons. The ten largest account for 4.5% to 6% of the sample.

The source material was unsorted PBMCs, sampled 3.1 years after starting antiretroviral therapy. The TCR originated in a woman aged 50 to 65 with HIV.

CDR3 reads: CAWIRGAMNTEAFF. The nucleotides read TGTGCCTGGATTCGGGGGGCCATGAACACTGAAGCTTTCTTT. Recombination connected TRBV30 to TRBJ1-1; the D gene is perhaps TRBD1, on 6 matching bases. Trimming removed 4 bases from V and 0 bases from J, leaving 12 bases between the germline ends. The CDR3 runs 14 residues from the cysteine to the phenylalanine. The only DNA kept is the CDR3, 42 bases in frame from the first base. The germline V gene (reference sequence) specifies GTSNPN as CDR1 and SVGIG as CDR2.